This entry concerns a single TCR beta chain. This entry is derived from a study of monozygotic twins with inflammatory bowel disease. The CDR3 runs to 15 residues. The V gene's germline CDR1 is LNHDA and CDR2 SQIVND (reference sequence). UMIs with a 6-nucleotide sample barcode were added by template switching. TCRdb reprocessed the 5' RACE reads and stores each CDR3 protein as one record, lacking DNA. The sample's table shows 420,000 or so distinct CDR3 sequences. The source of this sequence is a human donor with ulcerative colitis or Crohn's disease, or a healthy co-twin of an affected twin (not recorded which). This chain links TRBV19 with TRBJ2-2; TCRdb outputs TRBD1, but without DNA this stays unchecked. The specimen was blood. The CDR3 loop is CASSTGTDNTGELFF.